These 10 T cell receptor beta chains share one sample of origin, sequenced in a study of early T cells in non-severe SARS-CoV-2 infection. One entry per CDR3 protein, called by TCRdb with MiXCR from the 5' RACE reads. The table shows under 85,000 distinct CDR3 sequences, with roughly an eighth occurring only once. Sequencing was performed on whole blood, taken at baseline. The receptors derive from an adult who was a healthcare worker with PCR-confirmed SARS-CoV-2 infection or an uninfected control (not recorded which). The donor label of this sample is uncertain.

The CDR3: CASRSGTGGNEQFF. DNA for the CDR3: TGCGCCAGCAGGTCCGGGACCGGCGGTAATGAGCAGTTCTTC. V and J are TRBV5-1 and TRBJ2-1; D may match TRBD1 or TRBD2 (5 bases each). Germline CDR1 SGHRS, CDR2 YFSETQ. The CDR3 sequence is 14 residues long. V dropped 5 bases and J dropped 7 bases, with 16 bases sitting between them.

This clonotype was seen at least ten times. The chain uses TRBV5-4 and TRBJ2-3, with 9 nucleotides matching TRBD2. J gave up 0 bases and V 1 base, and 12 bases lay outside the gene matches. Germline values: CDR1 SGHNT, CDR2 YYREEE (reference sequence). The CDR3 is made up of 19 amino acids. Written as DNA, the CDR3 is TGTGCCAGCAGCTTGTTGCGGGGGGGGGCCTTATTCAGCACAGATACGCAGTATTTT. Translated, it gives CASSLLRGGALFSTDTQYF. The whole variable domain, filled in from reference TRBV5-4 and TRBJ2-3, reads ETGVTQSPTHLIKTRGQQVTLRCSSQSGHNTVSWYQQALGQGPQFIFQYYREEENGRGNFPPRFSGLQFPNYSSELNVNALELDDSALYLCASSLLRGGALFSTDTQYFGPGTRLTVL.

The V gene is TRBV7-9, the J gene TRBJ2-7; the D gene is possibly TRBD2 (6 bases). Germline CDR1 SEHNR, CDR2 FQNEAQ (reference sequence). The V and J ends lost 3 bases and 10 bases respectively, with 13 bases between them. This CDR3 spans 12 amino acids. CDR3: CASSFGGRGQYF. The CDR3 nucleotides are TGTGCCAGCAGCTTTGGAGGGCGGGGACAGTACTTC. Variable domain in full (rest from reference TRBV7-9 and TRBJ2-7): DTGVSQNPRHKITKRGQNVTFRCDPISEHNRLYWYRQTLGQGPEFLTYFQNEAQLEKSRLLSDRFSAERPKGSFSTLEIQRTEQGDSAMYLCASSFGGRGQYFGPGTRLTVT.

J is TRBJ1-2 and V is TRBV6-5; maybe TRBD1 (5 bases). CDR3 length equals 15 residues. V gave up 4 bases and J gave up 3 bases, with 15 bases separating them. Germline V CDR1 and CDR2: MNHEY, SVGAGI. Here the CDR3 DNA reads TGTGCCAGCAGTTCCATTCAGGGCGGGGACTATGGCTACACCTTC. It translates to CASSSIQGGDYGYTF.

This clonotype has a count of ten or more. The genes are TRBV20-1 and TRBJ2-5, with D unclear. From germline, CDR1 is DFQATT and CDR2 SNEGSKA (reference sequence). The CDR3 spans 15 residues. V was shortened by 0 bases and J by 1 base, with 12 bases between the two germline ends. CDR3 loop: CSARDWHGSQETQYF. DNA of the CDR3: TGCAGTGCTAGAGATTGGCATGGGTCCCAAGAGACCCAGTACTTC.

This clonotype was counted a few times. This chain links TRBV20-1 with TRBJ2-7, with 7 bases fitting TRBD2. With 3 bases clipped from V and 4 bases from J, the junction kept 6 bases outside the gene matches. The CDR3 has 13 amino acids. The V gene's germline CDR1 is DFQATT and CDR2 SNEGSKA (reference sequence). Here the CDR3 DNA reads TGCAGTGCTAGTGGTGGGAGGGAGTACGAGCAGTACTTC. Its protein product is CSASGGREYEQYF.

The rearrangement joins TRBV4-3 to TRBJ1-2; perhaps TRBD1 as D (6 bases). The CDR3 totals 14 residues. With 4 bases removed from V and 3 bases from J, the gap between germline ends came to 12 bases. The germline CDR1 and CDR2 sequences are LGHNA and YSLEER. CDR3 in DNA: TGCGCCAGCAGCCCCTTAAGACAGGACTATGGCTACACCTTC. As protein: CASSPLRQDYGYTF.

The sample holds many counts of this clonotype. The gene calls are TRBV6-6 and TRBJ1-5; D not resolved. V lost 7 bases and J 4 bases, leaving 8 bases between the germline ends. The CDR3 has 12 residues. Germline V gene lookup returns CDR1 MNHNY and CDR2 SVGAGI (reference sequence). The CDR3 spells CASKLDNQPQHF. As DNA, the CDR3 is TGTGCCAGCAAACTCGATAATCAGCCCCAGCATTTT.

The V call is TRBV11-3, the J call TRBJ2-3, with D unresolved. V lost 5 bases and J 2 bases, leaving 5 bases between the germline ends. This CDR3 comprises 12 residues. Germline CDR1 and CDR2: SGHNT and YENEEA. CDR3 in amino acids: CASSPNTDTQYF. The CDR3 coding sequence is TGTGCCAGCAGCCCGAACACAGATACGCAGTATTTT.

This clonotype was found a few times. V usage is TRBV2 and J usage is TRBJ1-5; D perhaps matches TRBD1 (6 bases). Trimming took 2 bases from V and 1 from J, leaving 9 bases between them. Germline CDR1 and CDR2: SNHLY and FYNNEI. The CDR3 is 15 residues long. The CDR3 DNA reads as TGTGCCAGCAGTGAATGGGGGCTGAGCAATCAGCCCCAGCATTTT. Protein: CASSEWGLSNQPQHF.